Listed here are 13 T cell receptor beta chains from one sample, sequenced in a study of monozygotic twins with inflammatory bowel disease. After re-calling the 5' RACE reads, TCRdb lists one entry per CDR3 protein, DNA absent. The repertoire table contains just over 300,000 distinct CDR3 sequences. The sequenced sample was blood. The receptor set was obtained from a human donor with ulcerative colitis or Crohn's disease, or a healthy co-twin of an affected twin (not recorded which).

V gene TRBV5-1 combines with J gene TRBJ1-5; the TRBD1 assignment by TCRdb is unverifiable without DNA. The V gene's germline CDR1 is SGHRS and CDR2 YFSETQ. The CDR3 extends over 14 amino acids. CDR3 region: CASSLQGGNQPQHF.

This chain links TRBV28 with TRBJ2-7; TCRdb outputs TRBD1, but without DNA this stays unchecked. The CDR3 sequence is 14 residues long. Per the germline V gene, CDR1 is MDHEN and CDR2 is SYDVKM. CDR3 residues: CASGTGGVNYEQYF.

CDR3 sequence reads: CASSKSPGTSVQETQYF. The chain recombines TRBV5-1 with TRBJ2-5; TCRdb reports TRBD2, a call that lacks DNA to check it against. The germline V gene has CDR1 SGHRS and CDR2 YFSETQ. The CDR3 length is 17 residues.

V and J are TRBV24-1 and TRBJ2-1; TCRdb reports TRBD1, a call that lacks DNA to check it against. The CDR3 runs to 15 residues. Germline lookup yields CDR1 KGHDR and CDR2 SFDVKD. Here the CDR3 reads CATSPGQGPYNEQFF.

The rearrangement links TRBV6-1 to TRBJ2-2; checking the TCRdb D call of TRBD1 is not possible without DNA. Germline V gene lookup returns CDR1 MNHNS and CDR2 SASEGT. The CDR3 contains 14 residues. This CDR3 reads CASSNQGATGELFF.

V gene TRBV15 combines with J gene TRBJ2-5; checking the TCRdb D call of TRBD1 is not possible without DNA. The CDR3 length is 16 residues. CDR1 is LNHNV and CDR2 is YYDKDF in the germline V gene (reference sequence). CDR3 loop: CATSTGVAGGGETQYF.

The chain uses TRBV18 and TRBJ1-1. CDR1 is KGHSH, CDR2 LQKENI, per germline. The CDR3 length is 11 residues. The CDR3 here is CASSPDREAFF. The variable domain in full, with the rest retrieved from reference TRBV18 and TRBJ1-1, is NAGVMQNPRHLVRRRGQEARLRCSPMKGHSHVYWYRQLPEEGLKFMVYLQKENIIDESGMPKERFSAEFPKEGPSILRIQQVVRGDSAAYFCASSPDREAFFGQGTRLTVV.

The chain is built from TRBV6-1 and TRBJ1-1. The CDR3 is 15 amino acids. Germline values: CDR1 MNHNS, CDR2 SASEGT. CDR3 in amino acids: CASSQPSGSRGEAFF.

The V call is TRBV6-2 or TRBV6-3, the J call TRBJ2-1; TCRdb outputs TRBD2, but without DNA this stays unchecked. This CDR3 has 18 residues. Germline CDR1 is MNHEY and CDR2 is SVGEGT. The CDR3 sequence is CASSYKRGGYSSYNEQFF.

The gene calls are TRBV5-4 and TRBJ2-1. Germline V gene sequence: CDR1 SGHNT, CDR2 YYREEE (reference sequence). The CDR3 spans 13 residues. CDR3: CASRAWSYNEQFF. The whole variable domain, filled in from reference TRBV5-4 and TRBJ2-1, reads ETGVTQSPTHLIKTRGQQVTLRCSSQSGHNTVSWYQQALGQGPQFIFQYYREEENGRGNFPPRFSGLQFPNYSSELNVNALELDDSALYLCASRAWSYNEQFFGPGTRLTVL.

V usage is TRBV15 and J usage is TRBJ2-2; the D call from TCRdb, TRBD1, cannot be confirmed without DNA. The V gene's germline CDR1 is LNHNV and CDR2 YYDKDF (reference sequence). This CDR3 has 17 residues. CDR3 in amino acids: CATVDRGLSVSTGELFF.

CDR3 in amino acids: CASSQDRGRDEQYF. The V and J genes are TRBV4-3 and TRBJ2-7; the TRBD1 assignment by TCRdb is unverifiable without DNA. The CDR3 has 14 residues. Germline CDR1 reads LGHNA; CDR2 reads YSLEER.

This chain joins TRBV6-2 or TRBV6-3 and TRBJ1-6; TCRdb's assignment of TRBD1 cannot be checked, as there is no DNA. The V gene's germline CDR1 is MNHEY and CDR2 SVGEGT. The CDR3 sequence is 14 residues long. The chain's CDR3 is CASSWGGPIFTLHF.